The TCR beta chain under discussion was sequenced for a study of post-analysis software for immune sequencing data. On the study more broadly: Disease trajectories encompassed relapsing-remitting, secondary progressive and progressive-relapsing multiple sclerosis.

Notes on this clonotype: Its target is not known.

Germline-derived CDR1 and CDR2 are MNHNS and SASEGT. V dropped 6 bases and J dropped 7; count of bases not matched to a gene: 5. CDR3 length: 12 residues. Built from TCR beta cDNA, the libraries had unique molecular identifiers in them. The authors obtained about 520,000 cDNA molecules from approximately 0.91 to 9.4 million T cells. MiXCR, applied by TCRdb to the PCR reads, yields one record per CDR3 protein. Among approximately 770,000 distinct CDR3 sequences listed, 35% to 55% were seen once. General observations from the study: Under F measure analysis, samples from one preparation batch co-clustered strongly. Five or six TRBV segments, TRBV5-6, TRBV5-1 and TRBV20-1 among them, were found more frequent in patients than controls. Multiple sclerosis was associated with a significant reduction in normalized Chao1 diversity relative to controls.

V is TRBV6-1 and J is TRBJ1-2; 7 nucleotides agree with TRBD1. The sequence was collected from a girl aged 10-17 years with multiple sclerosis. Sequencing was performed on blood. This chain's CDR3 is CASSRTGTGYTF. CDR3 nucleotides: TGTGCCAGCAGCAGGACAGGTACTGGCTACACCTTC.